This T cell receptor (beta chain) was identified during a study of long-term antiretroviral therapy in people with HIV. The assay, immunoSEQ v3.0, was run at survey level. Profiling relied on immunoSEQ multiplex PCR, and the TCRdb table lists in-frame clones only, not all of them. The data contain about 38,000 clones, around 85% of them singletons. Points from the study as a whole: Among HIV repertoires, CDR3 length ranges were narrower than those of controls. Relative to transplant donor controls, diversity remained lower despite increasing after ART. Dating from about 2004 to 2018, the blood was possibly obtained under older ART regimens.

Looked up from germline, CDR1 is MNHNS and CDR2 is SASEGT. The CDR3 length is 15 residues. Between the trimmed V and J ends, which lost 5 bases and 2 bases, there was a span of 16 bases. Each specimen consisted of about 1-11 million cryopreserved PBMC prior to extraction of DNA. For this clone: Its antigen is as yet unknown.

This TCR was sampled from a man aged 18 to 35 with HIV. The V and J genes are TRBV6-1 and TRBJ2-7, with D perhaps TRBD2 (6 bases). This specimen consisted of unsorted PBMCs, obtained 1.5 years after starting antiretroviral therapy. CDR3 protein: CASSPLLALAYEQYF. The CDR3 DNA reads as TGTGCCAGCAGTCCTTTACTAGCCCTAGCCTACGAGCAGTACTTC.